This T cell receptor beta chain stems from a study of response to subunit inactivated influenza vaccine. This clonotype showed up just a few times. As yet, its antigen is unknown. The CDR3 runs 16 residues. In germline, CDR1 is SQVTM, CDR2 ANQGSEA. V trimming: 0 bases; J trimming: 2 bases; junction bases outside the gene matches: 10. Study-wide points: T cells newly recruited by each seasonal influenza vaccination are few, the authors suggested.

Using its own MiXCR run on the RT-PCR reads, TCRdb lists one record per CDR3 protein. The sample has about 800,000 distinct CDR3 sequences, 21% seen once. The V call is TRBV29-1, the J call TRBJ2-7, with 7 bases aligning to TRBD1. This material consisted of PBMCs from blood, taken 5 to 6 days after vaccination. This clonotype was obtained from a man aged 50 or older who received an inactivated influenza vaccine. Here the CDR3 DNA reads TGCAGCGTTGAAGAGCCGACAGGGCGCTTAACCTACGAGCAGTACTTC. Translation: CSVEEPTGRLTYEQYF.